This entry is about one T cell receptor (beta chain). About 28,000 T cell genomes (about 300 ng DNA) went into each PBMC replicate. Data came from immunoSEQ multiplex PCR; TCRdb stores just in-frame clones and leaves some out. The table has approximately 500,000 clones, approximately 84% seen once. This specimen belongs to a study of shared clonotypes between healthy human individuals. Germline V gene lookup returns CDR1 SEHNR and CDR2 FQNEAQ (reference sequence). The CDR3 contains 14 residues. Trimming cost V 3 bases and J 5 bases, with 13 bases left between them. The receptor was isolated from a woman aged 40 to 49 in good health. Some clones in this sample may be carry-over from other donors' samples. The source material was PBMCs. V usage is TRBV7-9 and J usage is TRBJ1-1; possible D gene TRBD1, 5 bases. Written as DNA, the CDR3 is TGTGCCAGCAGCTTTTTGCAGGGCCGAACTGAAGCTTTCTTT. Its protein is CASSFLQGRTEAFF.